This T cell receptor beta chain emerged from a study of T cell responses to AZD1222 COVID-19 vaccine (dated by TCRdb to about 2021). For the wider study: A total of 230 or so trial participants underwent TCR sequencing, of whom 207 received two doses of AZD1222 and some 26 received two doses of the MenACWY control vaccine. Trial participants were enrolled by age into subgroups of 18-55, 56-69 and 70-plus years, and about 150, 27 and 61 TCR-sequenced participants, respectively, were included in these subgroups. What the authors observed across the whole study: The 56-69-year group was small, and its depth increase did not reach significance, likely because of low power. Epitopes outside the regions mutated in the B.1.351 and B.1.1.7 variants were reportedly recognized by nearly half of the unique spike-specific TCRs. Because no day 14 peak-response samples were available, the repertoires could be characterized only after the peak T cell response. The vaccine-associated CD4 TCRs covered the entire spike protein, and the dominant responses fell in regions 160-218 and 743-854. Only five or six AZD1222 recipients were SARS-CoV-2 seropositive at baseline, limiting conclusions about previously exposed vaccinees. Participants were mostly white British, with more females than males. The authors suggested clonal diversity may have been underestimated. After two AZD1222 doses, spike-specific TCR breadth and depth were significantly higher than at day 0 and than in MenACWY recipients.

CDR1 SGHNT and CDR2 YYREEE are derived from the germline V gene (reference sequence). Relative to germline, V is 5 bases shorter and J is 2 bases shorter, with 11 bases between their ends. Taken from cysteine to phenylalanine, the CDR3 has 13 residues. The only DNA kept is the CDR3, 39 bases in frame from the first base. The CDR3 regions of human TCRbeta chains were subjected to immunosequencing. Under the source paper's analysis protocol: TCRs in the repertoires were matched against a reference library of SARS-CoV-2-specific TCRs that had been generated with the MIRA antigen-specificity platform. Breadth was defined as the fraction of unique TCRs that were SARS-CoV-2-associated, and depth was defined as the fraction of total T cells that were SARS-CoV-2-associated. Using the MIRA data, each spike-specific TCR was mapped to the spike region that the TCR reacts to and placed in a CD4 or CD8 class. Log10-transformed breadth and depth values were compared by one-way ANOVA with Sidak's multiple comparisons tests. Held by TCRdb, this immuneACCESS table contains in-frame sequences only and omits some clones. Under half of the omission traces to an unresolved V gene where checked; the cause of the rest is unknown. V and J calls plus clone size are reproduced from that table; the DNA served to infer D and trimming. The sample table lists approximately 140,000 clones, around nine tenths of them with a count of one. The ten largest account for 3% to 3.5% of the sample.

Interpreted using the paper, the time point label stands for: about 28 days (+/-7) after the second vaccine dose. AZD1222 recipients whose second dose came at about 4 weeks and those whose second dose came at about 12 weeks were combined into one group, since spike-specific TCR depth and breadth did not differ between the two schedules. The vaccinee samples were drawn from two UK trials, COV001 and COV002, one of which was a single-blind randomized controlled phase 2/3 trial testing AZD1222 (ChAdOx1 nCoV-19) in healthy adults. For TCRbeta chain sequencing, PBMC samples from trial participants were taken at day 0 and at day 28 after the second dose. With respect to this clone: Its binding antigen is unknown. Base quality data are lacking; no much larger clone is found one base away.

This TCR derives from an adult who received the AZD1222 COVID-19 vaccine. The specimen was peripheral blood, collected 28 days after the second AZD1222 dose. This sequence uses TRBV5-4 and TRBJ2-7; a weak D assignment points to TRBD1 (7 bases agree). The sequenced DNA is TGTGCCAGCAGAGGCGGGACAGCCTACGAGCAGTACTTC. Translated, this gives CASRGGTAYEQYF.